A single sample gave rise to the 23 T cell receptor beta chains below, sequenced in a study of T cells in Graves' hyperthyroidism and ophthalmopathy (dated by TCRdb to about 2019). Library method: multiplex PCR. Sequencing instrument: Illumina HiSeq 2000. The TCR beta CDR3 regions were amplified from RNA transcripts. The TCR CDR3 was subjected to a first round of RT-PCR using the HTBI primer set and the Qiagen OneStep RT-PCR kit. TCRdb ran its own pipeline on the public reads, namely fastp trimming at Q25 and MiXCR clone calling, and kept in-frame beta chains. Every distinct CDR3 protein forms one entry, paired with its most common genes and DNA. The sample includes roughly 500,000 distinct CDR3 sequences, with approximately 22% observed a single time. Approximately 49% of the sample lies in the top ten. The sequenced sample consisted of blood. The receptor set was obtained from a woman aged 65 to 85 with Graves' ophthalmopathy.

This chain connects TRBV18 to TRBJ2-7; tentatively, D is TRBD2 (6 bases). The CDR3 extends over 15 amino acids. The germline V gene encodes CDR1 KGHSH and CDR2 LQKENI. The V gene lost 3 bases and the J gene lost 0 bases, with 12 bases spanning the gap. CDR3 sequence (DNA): TGTGCCAGCTCACCGACTAGTCCGAGCTCCTACGAGCAGTACTTC. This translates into CASSPTSPSSYEQYF.

The CDR3 nucleotides read TGTGCCAGCAGCTTAGCCGGACAGGGAAGGGGCTATGGCTACACCTTC. Protein sequence: CASSLAGQGRGYGYTF. The genes are TRBV7-2 and TRBJ1-2; 8 nucleotides agree with TRBD1. The ends lost 0 bases at V and 4 bases at J; junction bases unmatched: 7. The CDR3 has 16 residues. In germline, CDR1 is SGHTA, CDR2 FQGNSA.

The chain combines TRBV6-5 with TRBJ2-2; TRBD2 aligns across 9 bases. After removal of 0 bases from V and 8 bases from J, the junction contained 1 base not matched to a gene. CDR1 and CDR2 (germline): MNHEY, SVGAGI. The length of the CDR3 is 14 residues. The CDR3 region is CASSYSAGGGELFF. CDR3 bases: TGTGCCAGCAGTTACTCAGCGGGAGGTGGGGAGCTGTTTTTT.

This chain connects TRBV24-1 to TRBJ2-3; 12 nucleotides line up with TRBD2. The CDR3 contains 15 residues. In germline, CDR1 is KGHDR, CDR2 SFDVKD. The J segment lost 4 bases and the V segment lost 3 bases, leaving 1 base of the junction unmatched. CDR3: CATSDLAGGPDTQYF. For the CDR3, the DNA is TGTGCCACCAGTGATCTAGCGGGAGGGCCAGATACGCAGTATTTT.

The CDR3 DNA is TGTGCCAGCAGTGAATATGGCAGGGGGCTTTCTGGGGCCAACGTCCTGACTTTC. It yields the protein CASSEYGRGLSGANVLTF. J is TRBJ2-6 and V is TRBV25-1; 8 bases are shared with TRBD1. Germline CDR1 MGHDK, CDR2 SYGVNS. The CDR3 sequence is 18 residues long. J lost 1 base, V lost 0 bases, and 5 bases had no gene match. The complete variable domain, with remaining parts taken from reference TRBV25-1 and TRBJ2-6, reads EADIYQTPRYLVIGTGKKITLECSQTMGHDKMYWYQQDPGMELHLIHYSYGVNSTEKGDLSSESTVSRIRTEHFPLTLESARPSHTSQYLCASSEYGRGLSGANVLTFGAGSRLTVL.

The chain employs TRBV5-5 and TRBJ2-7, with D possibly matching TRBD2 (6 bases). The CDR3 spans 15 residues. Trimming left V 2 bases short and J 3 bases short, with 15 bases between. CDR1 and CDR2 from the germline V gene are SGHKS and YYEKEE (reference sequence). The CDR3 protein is CASSFRASERYEQYF. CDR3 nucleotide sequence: TGTGCCAGCAGCTTTAGGGCTAGCGAACGCTACGAGCAGTACTTC. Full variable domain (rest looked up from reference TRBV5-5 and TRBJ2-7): DAGVTQSPTHLIKTRGQQVTLRCSPISGHKSVSWYQQVLGQGPQFIFQYYEKEERGRGNFPDRFSARQFPNYSSELNVNALLLGDSALYLCASSFRASERYEQYFGPGTRLTVT.

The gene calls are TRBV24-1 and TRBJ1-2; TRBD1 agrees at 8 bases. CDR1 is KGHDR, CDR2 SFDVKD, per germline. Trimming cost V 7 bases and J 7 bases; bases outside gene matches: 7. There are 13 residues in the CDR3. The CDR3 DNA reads TGTGCCACCAGCAAGGGGCAGGGGGCTGGCTACACCTTC. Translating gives CATSKGQGAGYTF.

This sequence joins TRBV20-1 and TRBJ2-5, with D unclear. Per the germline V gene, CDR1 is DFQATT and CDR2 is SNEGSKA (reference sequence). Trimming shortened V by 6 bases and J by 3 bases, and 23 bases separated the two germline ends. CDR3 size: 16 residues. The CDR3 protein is CSATPPGQPWEETQYF. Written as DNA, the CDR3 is TGCAGTGCCACACCGCCCGGCCAGCCGTGGGAAGAGACCCAGTACTTC.

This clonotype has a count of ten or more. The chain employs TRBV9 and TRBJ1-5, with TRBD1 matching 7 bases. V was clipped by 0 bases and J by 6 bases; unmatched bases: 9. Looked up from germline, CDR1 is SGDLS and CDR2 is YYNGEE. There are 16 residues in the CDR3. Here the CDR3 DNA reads TGTGCCAGCAGCGTAGTCGGCAGGGGGAACGGTCAGCCCCAGCATTTT. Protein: CASSVVGRGNGQPQHF.

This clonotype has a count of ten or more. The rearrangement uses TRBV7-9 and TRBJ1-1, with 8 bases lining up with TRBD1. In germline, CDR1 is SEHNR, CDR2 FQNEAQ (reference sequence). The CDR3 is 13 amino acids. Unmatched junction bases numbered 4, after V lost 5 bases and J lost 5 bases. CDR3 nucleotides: TGTGCCAGCAGCGCGAGACAGGGGACTGAAGCTTTCTTT. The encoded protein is CASSARQGTEAFF.

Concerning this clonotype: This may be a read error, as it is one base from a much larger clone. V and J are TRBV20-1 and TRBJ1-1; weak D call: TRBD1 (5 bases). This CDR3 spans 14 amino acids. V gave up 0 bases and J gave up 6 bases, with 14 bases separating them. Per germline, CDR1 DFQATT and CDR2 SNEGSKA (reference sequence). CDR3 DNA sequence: TGCAGTGCTAGAGATGGGACGAGCAACGCTGAAGCTTTCTTT. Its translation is CSARDGTSNAEAFF.

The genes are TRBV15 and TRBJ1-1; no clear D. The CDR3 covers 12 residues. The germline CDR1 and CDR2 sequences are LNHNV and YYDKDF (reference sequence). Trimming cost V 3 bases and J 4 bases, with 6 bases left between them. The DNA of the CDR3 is TGTGCCACCAGCAGCGGCTTCACTGAAGCTTTCTTT. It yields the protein CATSSGFTEAFF.

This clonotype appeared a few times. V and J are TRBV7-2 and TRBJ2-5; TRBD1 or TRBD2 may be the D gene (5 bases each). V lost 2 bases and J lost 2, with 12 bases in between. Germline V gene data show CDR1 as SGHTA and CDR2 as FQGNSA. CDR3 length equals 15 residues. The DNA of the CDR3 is TGTGCCAGCAGCTTACCCTCGGGGCAGCAAGAGACCCAGTACTTC. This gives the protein CASSLPSGQQETQYF.

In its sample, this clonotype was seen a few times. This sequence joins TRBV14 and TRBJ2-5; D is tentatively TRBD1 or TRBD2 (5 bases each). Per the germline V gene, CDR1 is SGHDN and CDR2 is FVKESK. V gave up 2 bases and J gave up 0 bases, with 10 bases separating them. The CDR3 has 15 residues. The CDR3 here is CASSQQGRNQETQYF. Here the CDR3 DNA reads TGTGCCAGCAGCCAACAGGGACGAAACCAAGAGACCCAGTACTTC. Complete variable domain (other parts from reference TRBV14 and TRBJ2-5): EAGVTQFPSHSVIEKGQTVTLRCDPISGHDNLYWYRRVMGKEIKFLLHFVKESKQDESGMPNNRFLAERTGGTYSTLKVQPAELEDSGVYFCASSQQGRNQETQYFGPGTRLLVL.

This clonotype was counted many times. CDR3 sequence: CASSEGLTSGRAGSTDTQYF. The CDR3 DNA follows: TGTGCCAGCAGTGAGGGCCTGACTAGCGGGAGGGCCGGAAGCACAGATACGCAGTATTTT. The gene calls are TRBV2 and TRBJ2-3, with 14 bases matching TRBD2. CDR1 is SNHLY and CDR2 is FYNNEI in the germline V gene. Trimming at V came to 3 bases and at J to 0 bases, leaving 11 bases not matched to a gene. The CDR3 extends over 20 amino acids.

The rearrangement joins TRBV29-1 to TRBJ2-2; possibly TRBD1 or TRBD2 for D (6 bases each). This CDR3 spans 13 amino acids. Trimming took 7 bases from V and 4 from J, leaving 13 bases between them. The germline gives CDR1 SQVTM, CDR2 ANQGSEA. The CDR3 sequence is CSGRGDVTGELFF. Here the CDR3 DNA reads TGCAGCGGGAGGGGGGACGTCACCGGGGAGCTGTTTTTT.

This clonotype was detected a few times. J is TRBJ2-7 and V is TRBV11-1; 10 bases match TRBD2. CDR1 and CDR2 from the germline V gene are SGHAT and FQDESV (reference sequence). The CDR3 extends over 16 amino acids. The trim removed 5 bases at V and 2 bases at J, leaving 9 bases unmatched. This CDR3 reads CASSHLGLANTYEQYF. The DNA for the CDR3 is TGTGCCAGCAGCCACTTGGGACTAGCGAACACCTACGAGCAGTACTTC.

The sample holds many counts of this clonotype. CDR3 sequence (DNA): TGTGCCAGCAGTTTATTCGGCGGGAGGTTGGGCACAGATACGCAGTATTTT. This encodes CASSLFGGRLGTDTQYF. The gene calls are TRBV28 and TRBJ2-3, with 8 bases aligning to TRBD2. Germline V gene data show CDR1 as MDHEN and CDR2 as SYDVKM. Trimming cost V 1 base and J 1 base; bases outside gene matches: 7. This CDR3 comprises 17 residues. The variable domain in full, completed from reference TRBV28 and TRBJ2-3, reads DVKVTQSSRYLVKRTGEKVFLECVQDMDHENMFWYRQDPGLGLRLIYFSYDVKMKEKGDIPEGYSVSREKKERFSLILESASTNQTSMYLCASSLFGGRLGTDTQYFGPGTRLTVL.

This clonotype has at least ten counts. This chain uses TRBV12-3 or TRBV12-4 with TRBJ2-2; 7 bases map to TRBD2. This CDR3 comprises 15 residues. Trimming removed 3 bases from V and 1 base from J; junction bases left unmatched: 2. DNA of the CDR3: TGTGCCAGCAGTTTCGGCGGGAGGAACACCGGGGAGCTGTTTTTT. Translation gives CASSFGGRNTGELFF.

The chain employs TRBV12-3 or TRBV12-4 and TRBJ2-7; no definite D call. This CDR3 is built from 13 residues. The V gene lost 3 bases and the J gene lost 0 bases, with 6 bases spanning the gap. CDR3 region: CASSFSISYEQYF. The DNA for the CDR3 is TGTGCCAGCAGTTTCAGCATCTCCTACGAGCAGTACTTC.

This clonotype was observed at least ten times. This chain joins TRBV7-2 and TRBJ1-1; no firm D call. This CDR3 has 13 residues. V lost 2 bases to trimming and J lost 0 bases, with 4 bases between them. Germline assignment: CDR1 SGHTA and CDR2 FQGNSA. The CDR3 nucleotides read TGTGCCAGCAGCTTAACGATGAACACTGAAGCTTTCTTT. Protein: CASSLTMNTEAFF. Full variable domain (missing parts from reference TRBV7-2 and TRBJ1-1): GAGVSQSPSNKVTEKGKDVELRCDPISGHTALYWYRQSLGQGLEFLIYFQGNSAPDKSGLPSDRFSAERTGGSVSTLTIQRTQQEDSAVYLCASSLTMNTEAFFGQGTRLTVV.

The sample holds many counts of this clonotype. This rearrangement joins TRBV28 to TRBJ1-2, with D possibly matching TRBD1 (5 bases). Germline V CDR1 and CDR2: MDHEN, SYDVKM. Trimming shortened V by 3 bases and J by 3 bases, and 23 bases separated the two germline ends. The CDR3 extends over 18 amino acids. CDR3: CASSFLHLRPETDYGYTF. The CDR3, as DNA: TGTGCCAGCAGTTTCCTCCACCTCCGTCCCGAGACAGACTATGGCTACACCTTC.

The CDR3: CASSPTGGGNTIYF. CDR3 nucleotide sequence: TGTGCCAGCAGTCCGACAGGGGGTGGAAACACCATATATTTT. This sequence joins TRBV12-3 or TRBV12-4 and TRBJ1-3; TRBD1 aligns across 9 bases. Trimming took 5 bases from V and 3 from J; bases not matched to a gene: 2. The length of the CDR3 is 14 residues.